This TCR beta chain emerged from a study of T cell responses to AZD1222 COVID-19 vaccine. Study overall: Second doses at about 4 or about 12 weeks were pooled.

Trimming took 5 bases from V and 4 from J, leaving 17 bases between them. The germline CDR1 and CDR2 sequences are SGHVS and FQNEAQ. The CDR3 has 15 residues. Profiling relied on immunoSEQ multiplex PCR, and the TCRdb table lists in-frame clones only, not all of them. The sample has 110,000 to 150,000 clones, approximately 83% seen once. The rearrangement uses TRBV7-8 and TRBJ2-5, with D tentatively TRBD2 (6 bases). This clonotype originated in an adult in good health. The sequences come from peripheral blood, collected on day 0 of AZD1222 vaccination. CDR3 sequence (DNA): TGTGCCAGCAGCCGCCGGGACTCGCTAAGAGAGACCCAGTACTTC. Encoded protein: CASSRRDSLRETQYF. The variable domain in full, with the rest retrieved from reference TRBV7-8 and TRBJ2-5, is GAGVSQSPRYKVAKRGQDVALRCDPISGHVSLFWYQQALGQGPEFLTYFQNEAQLDKSGLPSDRFFAERPEGSVSTLKIQRTQQEDSAVYLCASSRRDSLRETQYFGPGTRLLVL.